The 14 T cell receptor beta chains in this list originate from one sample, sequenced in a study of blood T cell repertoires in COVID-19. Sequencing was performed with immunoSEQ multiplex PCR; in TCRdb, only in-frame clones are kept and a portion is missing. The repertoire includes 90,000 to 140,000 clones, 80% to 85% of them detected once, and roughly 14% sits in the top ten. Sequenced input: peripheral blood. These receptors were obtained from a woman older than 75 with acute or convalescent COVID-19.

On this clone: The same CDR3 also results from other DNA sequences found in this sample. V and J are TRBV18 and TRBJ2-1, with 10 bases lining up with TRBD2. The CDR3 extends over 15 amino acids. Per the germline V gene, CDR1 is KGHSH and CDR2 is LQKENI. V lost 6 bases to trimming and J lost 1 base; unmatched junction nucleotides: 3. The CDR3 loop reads CASSLLAGSYNEQFF. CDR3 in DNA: TGTGCCAGCTCCCTACTAGCGGGATCCTACAATGAGCAGTTCTTC.

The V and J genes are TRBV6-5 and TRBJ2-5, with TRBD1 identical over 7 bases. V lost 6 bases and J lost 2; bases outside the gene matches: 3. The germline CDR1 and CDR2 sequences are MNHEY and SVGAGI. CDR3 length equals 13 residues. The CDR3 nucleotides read TGTGCCAGCAGAATGGGACAGCAAGAGACCCAGTACTTC. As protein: CASRMGQQETQYF.

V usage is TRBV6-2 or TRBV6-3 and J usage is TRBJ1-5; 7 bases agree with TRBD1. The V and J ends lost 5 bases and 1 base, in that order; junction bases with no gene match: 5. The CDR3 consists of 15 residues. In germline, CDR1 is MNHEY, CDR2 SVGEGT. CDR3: CASSRTGASNQPQHF. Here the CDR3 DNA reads TGTGCCAGCAGTCGTACAGGGGCCAGCAATCAGCCCCAGCATTTT.

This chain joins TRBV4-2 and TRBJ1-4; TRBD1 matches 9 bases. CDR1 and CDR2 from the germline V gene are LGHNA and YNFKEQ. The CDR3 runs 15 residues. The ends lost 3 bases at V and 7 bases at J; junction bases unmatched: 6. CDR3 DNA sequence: TGTGCCAGCAGCCACCAGGACAGGGGATCTGAAAAACTGTTTTTT. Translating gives CASSHQDRGSEKLFF.

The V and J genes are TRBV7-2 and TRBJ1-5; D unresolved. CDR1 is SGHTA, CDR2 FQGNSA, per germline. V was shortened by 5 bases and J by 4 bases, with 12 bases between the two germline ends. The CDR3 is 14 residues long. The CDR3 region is CASSPTQSNQPQHF. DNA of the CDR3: TGTGCCAGCAGCCCGACACAGAGTAATCAGCCCCAGCATTTT.

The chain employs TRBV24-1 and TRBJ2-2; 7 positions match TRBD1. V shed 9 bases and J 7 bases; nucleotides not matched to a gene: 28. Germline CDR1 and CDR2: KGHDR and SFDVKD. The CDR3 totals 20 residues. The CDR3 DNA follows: TGTGCCACCTTGTCCCAAATTGGGAAGGGGGCCCTACAAGGGATCGGGGAGCTGTTTTTT. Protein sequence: CATLSQIGKGALQGIGELFF.

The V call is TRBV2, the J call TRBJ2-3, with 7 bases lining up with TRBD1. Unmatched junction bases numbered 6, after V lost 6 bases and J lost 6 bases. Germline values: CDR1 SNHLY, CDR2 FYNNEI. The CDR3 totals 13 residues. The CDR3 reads CASRTGTADTQYF. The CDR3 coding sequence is TGTGCCAGCAGGACCGGGACAGCGGATACGCAGTATTTT. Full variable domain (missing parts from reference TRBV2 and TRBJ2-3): EPEVTQTPSHQVTQMGQEVILRCVPISNHLYFYWYRQILGQKVEFLVSFYNNEISEKSEIFDDQFSVERPDGSNFTLKIRSTKLEDSAMYFCASRTGTADTQYFGPGTRLTVL.

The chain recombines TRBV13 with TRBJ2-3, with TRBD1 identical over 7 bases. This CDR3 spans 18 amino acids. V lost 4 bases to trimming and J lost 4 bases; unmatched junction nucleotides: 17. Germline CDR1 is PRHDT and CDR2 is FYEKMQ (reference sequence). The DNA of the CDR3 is TGTGCCAGCAGCTCCTCCCGGCTACAGGGGTCTATCCCAGATACGCAGTATTTT. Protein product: CASSSSRLQGSIPDTQYF. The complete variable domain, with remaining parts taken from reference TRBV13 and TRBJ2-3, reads AAGVIQSPRHLIKEKRETATLKCYPIPRHDTVYWYQQGPGQDPQFLISFYEKMQSDKGSIPDRFSAQQFSDYHSELNMSSLELGDSALYFCASSSSRLQGSIPDTQYFGPGTRLTVL.

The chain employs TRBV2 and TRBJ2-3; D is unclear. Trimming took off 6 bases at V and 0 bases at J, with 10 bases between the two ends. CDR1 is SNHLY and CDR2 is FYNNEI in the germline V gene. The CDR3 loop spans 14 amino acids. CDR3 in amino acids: CASRTDTSTDTQYF. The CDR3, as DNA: TGTGCCAGCAGGACCGACACTAGCACAGATACGCAGTATTTT.

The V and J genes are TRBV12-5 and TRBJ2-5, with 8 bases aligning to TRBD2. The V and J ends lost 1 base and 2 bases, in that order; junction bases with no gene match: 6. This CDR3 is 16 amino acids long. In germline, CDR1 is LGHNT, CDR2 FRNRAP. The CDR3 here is CASGLARGGYQETQYF. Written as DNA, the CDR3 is TGTGCTAGTGGTTTGGCCCGGGGGGGTTATCAAGAGACCCAGTACTTC.

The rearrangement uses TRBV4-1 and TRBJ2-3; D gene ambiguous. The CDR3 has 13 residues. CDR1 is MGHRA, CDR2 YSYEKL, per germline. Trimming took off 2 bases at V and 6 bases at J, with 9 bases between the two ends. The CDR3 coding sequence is TGCGCCAGCAGCCAAAGTAGAGTGGATACGCAGTATTTT. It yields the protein CASSQSRVDTQYF.

In DNA form, the CDR3 reads TGTGCCAGTAGTCCCTGGACTAGCGGGAGTGCCGGGGAGCTGTTTTTT. This encodes CASSPWTSGSAGELFF. This chain joins TRBV19 and TRBJ2-2, with 13 bases lining up with TRBD2. V lost 5 bases and J lost 6; bases outside the gene matches: 6. CDR1 LNHDA and CDR2 SQIVND come from the germline V gene (reference sequence). This CDR3 is built from 16 residues.

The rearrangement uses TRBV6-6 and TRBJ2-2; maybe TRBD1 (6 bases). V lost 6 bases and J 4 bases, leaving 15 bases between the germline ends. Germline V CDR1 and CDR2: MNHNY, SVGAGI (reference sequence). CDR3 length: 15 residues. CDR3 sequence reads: CASSESRGGTGELFF. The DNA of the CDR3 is TGTGCCAGCAGCGAGAGCCGAGGGGGCACCGGGGAGCTGTTTTTT.

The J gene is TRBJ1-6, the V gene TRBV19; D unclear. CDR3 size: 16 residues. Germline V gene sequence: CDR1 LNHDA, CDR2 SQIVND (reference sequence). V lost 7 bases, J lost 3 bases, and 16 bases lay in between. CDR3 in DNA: TGTGCCAGTACCCGCACCCCCGGGGACTATAATTCACCCCTCCACTTT. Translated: CASTRTPGDYNSPLHF.